A selection of T cell receptor beta chains follows, all from one sample in a study of early T cells in non-severe SARS-CoV-2 infection. TCRdb passed the 5' RACE reads through MiXCR, listing each CDR3 protein once. The sample has about 120,000 distinct CDR3 sequences, over 9.5% seen once. The sample here was whole blood, taken at baseline. The receptor source for this set is an adult who was a healthcare worker with PCR-confirmed SARS-CoV-2 infection or an uninfected control (not recorded which). Both conserved end residues are part of each CDR3. The D gene is left open where the match is weak. Expanded clones are given a class, and other clones once, few, many or no size at all.

>NA|NA|TRBJ2-3|TRBV28
TGTGCCAGCAGGCGCGGGGATACGCAGTATTTT
CASRRGDTQYF
>NA|NA|TRBJ2-3|TRBV5-1
TGCGCCAGCAGCTTGGAAGGAGATACGCAGTATTTT
CASSLEGDTQYF
>many|NA|TRBJ1-6|TRBV6-5
TGTGCCAGCAGTTACTCGGGCCAGCTCAATTCACCCCTCCACTTT
CASSYSGQLNSPLHF
>NA|NA|TRBJ2-5|TRBV30
TGTGCCTGGAGTATATTGGGGTTGGGGGATGAGACCCAGTACTTC
CAWSILGLGDETQYF
>NA|NA|TRBJ1-4|TRBV7-9
TGTGCCAGCAGCTCGCGACAGGTCGGCCCAGCAACTAATGAAAAACTGTTTTTT
CASSSRQVGPATNEKLFF
>few|TRBD1|TRBJ1-1|TRBV7-2
TGTGCCAGCAGCTTAGGTCGGACAGGGATCACTGAAGCTTTCTTT
CASSLGRTGITEAFF
>few|TRBD1|TRBJ2-6|TRBV28
TGTGCCAGCAGTTTATGGGGGACAGGTTTCTCTGGGGCCAACGTCCTGACTTTC
CASSLWGTGFSGANVLTF
>NA|NA|TRBJ1-2|TRBV7-8
TGTGCCAGCACCCAAGCCAGGACAGCTAACTATGGCTACACCTTC
CASTQARTANYGYTF
>NA|NA|TRBJ2-2|TRBV2
TGTGCCAGCAAGGAGAACGGGGGGCTGTTTTTT
CASKENGGLFF
>NA|NA|TRBJ2-7|TRBV28
TGTGCCAGCGGCGGGACGACCGAGCAGTACTTC
CASGGTTEQYF
>NA|NA|TRBJ1-1|TRBV4-2
TGTGCCAGCAGCCAAGATAAGGGCAGCAACACTGAAGCTTTCTTT
CASSQDKGSNTEAFF
>few|NA|TRBJ1-2|TRBV7-9
TGTGCCAGCAGCTTAGGAGGGAAATATTTGGAAGGCTACACCTTC
CASSLGGKYLEGYTF
>NA|TRBD2|TRBJ2-3|TRBV29-1
TGCAGCGTTGCAGGGGCCAGCGGGAGGGCCCCAGATACGCAGTATTTT
CSVAGASGRAPDTQYF
>many|TRBD2|TRBJ2-1|TRBV7-9
TGTGCCAGCAGCTCGAGGACTAGCGGATCCTACAATGAGCAGTTCTTC
CASSSRTSGSYNEQFF
>few|NA|TRBJ1-5|TRBV20-1
TGCAGTGCTAGACCTAACAGTAACAATCAGCCCCAGCATTTT
CSARPNSNNQPQHF
>many|NA|TRBJ2-1|TRBV28
TGTGCCAGCAGTCAGGGGTCCGATGAGCAGTTCTTC
CASSQGSDEQFF
>few|NA|TRBJ2-1|TRBV15
TGTGCCACCAGCAGTGGTTGGGTGGGCAATGAGCAGTTCTTC
CATSSGWVGNEQFF
>many|NA|TRBJ2-7|TRBV3-1
TGTGCCAGCAGCCAAGACCCTTCGGGCATAGCCTACGAGCAGTACTTC
CASSQDPSGIAYEQYF
>NA|NA|TRBJ1-2|TRBV6-1
TGTGCCAGCAGATTGACTGGCTATGGCTACACCTTC
CASRLTGYGYTF
>many|NA|TRBJ1-3|TRBV2
TGTGCCAGCAGTGCTGAGACGAGCTCTGGAAACACCATATATTTT
CASSAETSSGNTIYF
>many|TRBD1|TRBJ1-6|TRBV12-3/TRBV12-4
TGTGCCAGCAGTCCTTCTCGACAGGGATGGTCACCCCTCCACTTT
CASSPSRQGWSPLHF
>many|NA|TRBJ1-4|TRBV28
TGTGCCAGCAGTTTATGGGATAACCCCTCGACTAATGAAAAACTGTTTTTT
CASSLWDNPSTNEKLFF
>few|TRBD2|TRBJ2-2|TRBV7-2
TGTGCCAGCAGCTCCCACGGACTAGCGGGTCCGGAGACCGGGGAGCTGTTTTTT
CASSSHGLAGPETGELFF
>few|TRBD1|TRBJ2-1|TRBV7-6
TGTGCCAGCAGCTTAGCGGGACAGGTCGGTAATGAGCAGTTCTTC
CASSLAGQVGNEQFF
>few|NA|TRBJ1-1|TRBV3-1
TGTGCCAGCAGCCTACAGGGACCGGGTGAAGCTTTCTTT
CASSLQGPGEAFF
>NA|NA|TRBJ1-2|TRBV7-8
TGTGCCAGCAGCCCCGAGGGCGAAGCGGGTGGCTACACCTTC
CASSPEGEAGGYTF
>NA|NA|TRBJ2-7|TRBV29-1
TGCAGCGTTGAAGATAACAGGGCCGAGCAGTACTTC
CSVEDNRAEQYF